These 27 T cell receptor beta chains originate from one sample sequenced in a study of T cell responses to AZD1222 COVID-19 vaccine. TCRdb's copy holds only in-frame clones and misses some; the assay was immunoSEQ multiplex PCR. The data hold approximately 89,000 clones, with approximately 91% observed a single time. This material consisted of peripheral blood, taken on day 0 of AZD1222 vaccination. The receptors were sampled from an adult in good health.

This clone appeared once. This sequence joins TRBV4-2 and TRBJ1-4; D possibly corresponds to TRBD1 (5 bases). With 1 base removed from V and 10 bases from J, the gap between germline ends came to 19 bases. The V gene's germline CDR1 is LGHNA and CDR2 YNFKEQ. This CDR3 contains 16 residues. In DNA, the CDR3 is TGTGCCAGCAGCCAAGGAGGTGGGGCGATTTTGGCAAAACTGTTTTTT. This encodes CASSQGGGAILAKLFF.

By sample fraction, this clone is medium-sized. The chain uses TRBV3-1 (or the pseudogene TRBV3-2) and TRBJ1-6; D is undetermined. Germline loops: CDR1 LGHDT, CDR2 YNNKEL (reference sequence). V was clipped by 1 base and J by 10 bases, with 14 bases between them. This CDR3 region has 15 residues. CDR3 loop: CASSQGSPTVSPLHF. The CDR3 DNA follows: TGTGCCAGCAGCCAAGGGTCGCCCACTGTGTCACCCCTCCACTTT.

The chain uses TRBV6-5 and TRBJ2-4, with TRBD1 matching over 7 bases. Per germline, CDR1 MNHEY and CDR2 SVGAGI. This CDR3 is built from 14 residues. V lost 6 bases, J lost 6 bases, and 8 bases stayed unmatched. CDR3 nucleotide sequence: TGTGCCAGCAGATTTCTCGGACAGGCAAACATTCAGTACTTC. It translates to CASRFLGQANIQYF.

The J gene is TRBJ1-1, the V gene TRBV7-2, with TRBD1 identical over 7 bases. Germline CDR1 SGHTA, CDR2 FQGNSA. This CDR3 comprises 15 residues. V shed 7 bases and J 5 bases; nucleotides not matched to a gene: 13. DNA of the CDR3: TGTGCCAGCACCGACGGAGGGGGCGCGAGGACTGAAGCTTTCTTT. This encodes CASTDGGGARTEAFF.

The V and J genes are TRBV11-1 and TRBJ1-2, with a tentative D call TRBD1 (5 bases). CDR3 size: 14 residues. The germline V gene encodes CDR1 SGHAT and CDR2 FQDESV (reference sequence). Trimming took off 5 bases at V and 9 bases at J, with 19 bases between the two ends. This CDR3 is CASSGPGRGASYTF. For the CDR3, the DNA is TGTGCCAGCAGCGGCCCGGGACGGGGAGCAAGCTACACCTTC.

The V gene is TRBV28, the J gene TRBJ1-5, with 8 bases that match TRBD1. Germline assignment: CDR1 MDHEN and CDR2 SYDVKM. The CDR3 extends over 14 amino acids. The junction had 8 bases not matched to a gene; V was cut back by 8 bases and J by 5 bases. The CDR3 loop reads CASGGTGFYQPQHF. The CDR3 bases are TGTGCCAGCGGGGGGACAGGTTTTTATCAGCCCCAGCATTTT. The variable domain in full, with the rest retrieved from reference TRBV28 and TRBJ1-5, is DVKVTQSSRYLVKRTGEKVFLECVQDMDHENMFWYRQDPGLGLRLIYFSYDVKMKEKGDIPEGYSVSREKKERFSLILESASTNQTSMYLCASGGTGFYQPQHFGDGTRLSIL.

The CDR3 here is CASSQDDRDGYGYTF. In nucleotides, the CDR3 is TGCGCCAGCAGCCAAGATGATCGAGACGGTTATGGCTACACCTTC. V gene TRBV4-1 combines with J gene TRBJ1-2; D uncertain. The V end was cut by 0 bases, the J end by 5 bases, with 13 bases between. Germline V lookup: CDR1 MGHRA, CDR2 YSYEKL. This CDR3 has 15 amino acids.

This sequence joins TRBV21-1 and TRBJ2-5; TRBD1, the D gene given by the table, was not confirmed from the DNA. TRBV21-1 is listed as a pseudogene. The CDR3 is made up of 15 amino acids. The CDR3 here is CASSPRQGWEETQYF. The CDR3 DNA is TGTGCCAGCAGTCCACGACAGGGTTGGGAGGAGACCCAGTACTTC.

The chain carries TRBV7-9 and TRBJ2-1; 10 bases are shared with TRBD2. This CDR3 is built from 14 residues. With 0 bases clipped from V and 16 bases from J, the junction kept 9 bases outside the gene matches. Germline CDR1 and CDR2: SEHNR and FQNEAQ (reference sequence). For the CDR3, the DNA is TGTGCCAGCAGCTTAGCGCTAAGCGGGGGGGCCCAATTCTTC. The encoded protein is CASSLALSGGAQFF.

J is TRBJ1-2 and V is TRBV5-1; possibly TRBD1 for D (6 bases). Trimming left V 4 bases short and J 2 bases short, with 12 bases between. This CDR3 comprises 14 residues. CDR1 and CDR2 (germline): SGHRS, YFSETQ. This chain's CDR3 is CASSPRTDNYGYTF. CDR3 sequence (DNA): TGCGCCAGCAGCCCCAGGACAGACAACTATGGCTACACCTTC.

This rearrangement joins TRBV27 to TRBJ1-5; TRBD1 is a possible D gene (5 bases). Trimming pared 5 bases from V and 5 bases from J, leaving 16 bases between. The CDR3 consists of 15 residues. Germline V CDR1 and CDR2: MNHEY, SMNVEV (reference sequence). The CDR3 DNA reads TGTGCCAGCAGTCCGGACGGGGGACGTTATCAGCCCCAGCATTTT. This translates into CASSPDGGRYQPQHF.

The genes are TRBV3-1 (or the pseudogene TRBV3-2) and TRBJ2-7; 9 bases are shared with TRBD1. CDR1 and CDR2 (germline): LGHDT, YNNKEL (reference sequence). V lost 1 base and J lost 0; bases outside the gene matches: 7. This CDR3 is 17 amino acids long. The CDR3 DNA reads as TGTGCCAGCAGCCAAGGGACAGGGGTCGCCCTCTCCTACGAGCAGTACTTC. Residues: CASSQGTGVALSYEQYF.

This clone came up once. The chain is built from TRBV5-4 and TRBJ1-6, with D perhaps TRBD1 (6 bases). Germline assignment: CDR1 SGHNT and CDR2 YYREEE (reference sequence). The CDR3 spans 16 residues. Trimming took off 9 bases at V and 0 bases at J, with 16 bases between the two ends. The CDR3 nucleotides are TGTGCCACCAGGGGACCAGGGAGCTCCTATAATTCACCCCTCCACTTT. Translating it yields CATRGPGSSYNSPLHF.

This chain uses TRBV5-1 with TRBJ2-7; 9 bases fit TRBD2. This CDR3 is built from 14 residues. Germline lookup yields CDR1 SGHRS and CDR2 YFSETQ. V was pared by 2 bases and J by 2 bases, with 2 bases of the junction left unmatched. Here the CDR3 reads CASSFSGGTYEQYF. DNA of the CDR3: TGCGCCAGCAGCTTTAGCGGGGGAACCTACGAGCAGTACTTC.

The V gene is TRBV7-3, the J gene TRBJ1-1, with D unclear. The CDR3 covers 13 residues. Germline lookup yields CDR1 SGHTA and CDR2 FQGTGA. The V end lost 0 bases, the J end lost 7 bases, and 9 bases lay between the germline ends. The CDR3 is CASSLTQANEAFF. The CDR3, as DNA: TGTGCCAGCAGCTTAACGCAGGCCAATGAAGCTTTCTTT.

This chain's CDR3 is CASSRGRGNEQFF. The CDR3 DNA reads TGTGCCAGCAGCAGGGGGCGCGGGAATGAGCAGTTCTTC. The chain uses TRBV6-5 and TRBJ2-1; 8 positions agree with TRBD1. Unmatched junction bases numbered 5, after V lost 6 bases and J lost 7 bases. This CDR3 spans 13 amino acids. Germline assignment: CDR1 MNHEY and CDR2 SVGAGI.

This clone was detected only a few times. The chain couples TRBV21-1 to TRBJ2-7; the table's D call, TRBD1, has no DNA check behind it. TRBV21-1 is labeled a pseudogene. CDR3 length: 14 residues. The DNA of the CDR3 is TGTGCCAGCAGCAAAACCGGGACAACCTACGAGCAGTACTTC. Protein: CASSKTGTTYEQYF.

The chain combines TRBV2 with TRBJ1-6; D perhaps matches TRBD1 (5 bases). The germline CDR1 and CDR2 sequences are SNHLY and FYNNEI. Trimming left V 6 bases short and J 14 bases short, with 20 bases between. CDR3 length: 14 residues. The CDR3 DNA reads TGTGCCAGCAGAGGGGCAGTATCATTTTGGTCCCTCCACTTT. This sequence encodes CASRGAVSFWSLHF.

V gene TRBV5-4 combines with J gene TRBJ1-1; TRBD1 might be the D (5 bases). The CDR3 spans 12 residues. Trimming pared 2 bases from V and 5 bases from J, leaving 7 bases between. The germline V gene encodes CDR1 SGHNT and CDR2 YYREEE (reference sequence). CDR3 sequence (DNA): TGTGCCAGCAGCTTCGGGGGAACTGAAGCTTTCTTT. Amino acid sequence: CASSFGGTEAFF.

The J gene is TRBJ2-5, the V gene TRBV5-4, with TRBD2 identical over 14 bases. The CDR3 totals 17 residues. From germline, CDR1 is SGHNT and CDR2 YYREEE (reference sequence). Trimming removed 4 bases from V and 5 bases from J; junction bases left unmatched: 10. The CDR3 region has the DNA TGTGCCAGCAGCCAAGGGACTAGCGGGGGCTGGGGGGAGACCCAGTACTTC. Translation: CASSQGTSGGWGETQYF.

The chain links TRBV7-9 to TRBJ1-6; D possibly corresponds to TRBD1 (5 bases). CDR3 size: 14 residues. Germline values: CDR1 SEHNR, CDR2 FQNEAQ (reference sequence). Trimming stripped 5 bases from V and 9 bases from J, with 14 bases between. The CDR3 DNA sequence: TGTGCCAGCAGCCTATCCAGGGAGGCTTCACCCCTCCACTTT. The encoded protein is CASSLSREASPLHF. Full variable domain (missing parts from reference TRBV7-9 and TRBJ1-6): DTGVSQNPRHKITKRGQNVTFRCDPISEHNRLYWYRQTLGQGPEFLTYFQNEAQLEKSRLLSDRFSAERPKGSFSTLEIQRTEQGDSAMYLCASSLSREASPLHFGNGTRLTVT.

The chain joins TRBV7-3 to TRBJ2-2, with TRBD2 matching 13 bases. V was clipped by 1 base and J by 4 bases; unmatched bases: 0. Germline V lookup: CDR1 SGHTA, CDR2 FQGTGA. CDR3 size: 16 residues. CDR3 in amino acids: CASSLRLAGGTGELFF. As DNA, the CDR3 is TGTGCCAGCAGCTTAAGACTAGCGGGGGGCACCGGGGAGCTGTTTTTT.

The rearrangement joins TRBV5-1 to TRBJ2-1; D gene uncertain. Germline CDR1 is SGHRS and CDR2 is YFSETQ. Trimming shortened V by 5 bases and J by 7 bases, and 16 bases separated the two germline ends. The CDR3 has 14 amino acids. The CDR3 bases are TGCGCCAGCAGATCGGACGGATCAGTGAATGAGCAGTTCTTC. This codes for CASRSDGSVNEQFF. Combining the CDR3 with reference TRBV5-1 and TRBJ2-1 gives the whole variable domain KAGVTQTPRYLIKTRGQQVTLSCSPISGHRSVSWYQQTPGQGLQFLFEYFSETQRNKGNFPGRFSGRQFSNSRSEMNVSTLELGDSALYLCASRSDGSVNEQFFGPGTRLTVL.

The chain uses TRBV19 and TRBJ2-3; D is ambiguous. V gave up 5 bases and J gave up 0 bases, with 18 bases separating them. Germline lookup yields CDR1 LNHDA and CDR2 SQIVND (reference sequence). This CDR3 region has 17 residues. The CDR3 is CASSPGGLDYSTDTQYF. The CDR3 DNA follows: TGTGCCAGTAGTCCCGGTGGGCTGGATTATAGCACAGATACGCAGTATTTT.

This clone turned up a few times. The sample has other DNA sequences that encode this CDR3 too. The chain joins TRBV7-2 to TRBJ2-1; D tentatively reads TRBD1 or TRBD2 (6 bases each). Trimming stripped 0 bases from V and 2 bases from J, with 8 bases between. The CDR3 contains 15 residues. Germline CDR1 reads SGHTA; CDR2 reads FQGNSA. The CDR3 loop is CASSLAGGPYNEQFF. The CDR3, as DNA: TGTGCCAGCAGCTTAGCGGGGGGCCCCTACAATGAGCAGTTCTTC.

The chain employs TRBV25-1 and TRBJ1-1; D is unclear. CDR1 and CDR2 from the germline V gene are MGHDK and SYGVNS. The CDR3 spans 13 residues. V lost 6 bases and J lost 3, with 11 bases in between. In DNA form, the CDR3 reads TGTGCCAGCAGGGCAGTGGGTGACACTGAAGCTTTCTTT. It yields the protein CASRAVGDTEAFF.

The J gene is TRBJ2-7, the V gene TRBV28; possibly TRBD1 or TRBD2 for D (6 bases each). Germline loops: CDR1 MDHEN, CDR2 SYDVKM. Trimming shortened V by 6 bases and J by 2 bases, and 20 bases separated the two germline ends. The CDR3 contains 16 residues. The CDR3 here is CASSATGGTPTYEQYF. In DNA, the CDR3 is TGTGCCAGCAGCGCAACCGGCGGGACACCAACCTACGAGCAGTACTTC.